This T cell receptor (beta chain) was documented in a study of vaccination effects on CD4 cells after COVID-19. Whole-study results and caveats: New vaccine-induced clones made up most post-vaccine spike-reactive clones in convalescents.

Turning to this clone: Its antigen is still unknown.

Cells that had been cultured for about 10 days were the source of isolated CD4+ T cells. Sequenced by immunoSEQ multiplex PCR; TCRdb stores in-frame clones only, minus some. The sample has some 50,000 clones, 70% to 75% seen once. The CDR3 has 14 residues. The germline V and J ends were trimmed by 2 bases and 6 bases, with 11 bases remaining between them. Germline assignment: CDR1 SNHLY and CDR2 FYNNEI. The TCR originated in a human donor who had a prior SARS-CoV-2 infection. The chain employs TRBV2 and TRBJ2-4, with D perhaps TRBD1 (5 bases). The source was CD4+ T cells from PBMCs cultured without peptide, collected before COVID-19 vaccination. CDR3 nucleotide sequence: TGTGCCAGCAGTGAACGACAGATCGGAAACATTCAGTACTTC. It specifies CASSERQIGNIQYF.